Described below is a single TCR beta chain sequence and its context. This sample stems from a study of blood T cell repertoires in COVID-19. About the research overall: The samples span acute and convalescent COVID-19 from the United States, Italy and Spain. From T cells, B-cell-depleted T cells, or PBMCs came the material, which was cDNA or gDNA.

In the authors' methods: Researchers report that nucleated cell counts were estimated from reference gene primer amplification. TCRdb's copy holds only in-frame clones and misses some; the assay was immunoSEQ multiplex PCR. D and trimming were read from the DNA, whereas the V and J calls and clone size are those reported in that table. This sample yields 90,000 to 150,000 clones, of which about nine tenths are seen a single time; roughly 8% belongs to the top ten. This clonotype originated in a man between 70 and 80 years old who had recovered from COVID-19. The sequenced material came from peripheral blood.

The CDR3 region is CASSFGTGGDQPQHF. The DNA for the CDR3 is TGCGCCAGCAGCTTCGGTACAGGGGGTGATCAGCCCCAGCATTTT. V gene TRBV5-1 combines with J gene TRBJ1-5; 8 nucleotides agree with TRBD1. Germline trimming cut 2 bases from V and 5 bases from J; bases unmatched to any gene: 6. Germline-derived CDR1 and CDR2 are SGHRS and YFSETQ. The CDR3 covers 15 residues.